Listed below are T cell receptor beta chains from one sample, sequenced in a study of blood T cell repertoires in COVID-19. Profiled with immunoSEQ multiplex PCR; TCRdb holds only in-frame clones, not every one. Seen here are 200,000 to 250,000 clones, about four fifths observed once, and the top ten hold about 7.8%. The sequenced sample was peripheral blood. The origin of the receptors is a woman of 80 years or more with COVID-19, enrolled during active disease. Both conserved end residues are part of each CDR3. A D gene is named only where the DNA matches it firmly. Clone size is stated in some rows and not others, as once, few, many or a class when expanded.

few	.	TRBJ1-2	TRBV6-5	CASKKGVYGYTF	TGTGCCAGCAAGAAGGGGGTGTATGGCTACACCTTC
.	TRBD1	TRBJ1-1	TRBV4-1	CASSQAGGATTEAFF	TGCGCCAGCAGCCAGGCAGGGGGCGCGACCACTGAAGCTTTCTTT
few	TRBD1	TRBJ1-2	TRBV9	CASSPSEASYRGGYTF	TGTGCCAGCAGCCCTAGCGAGGCCAGTTACAGGGGGGGCTACACCTTC
.	TRBD1	TRBJ1-3	TRBV28	CASSFPNTGTGLIHSGNTIYF	TGTGCCAGCAGTTTCCCGAACACCGGGACAGGGCTGATCCACTCTGGAAACACCATATATTTT
once	TRBD2	TRBJ2-2	TRBV27	CASSSGLAGSAGELFF	TGTGCCAGCAGTTCCGGACTAGCGGGAAGCGCCGGGGAGCTGTTTTTT
once	TRBD1	TRBJ1-1	TRBV2	CARTGGGTEAFF	TGTGCCAGGACAGGGGGCGGCACTGAAGCTTTCTTT
.	TRBD1	TRBJ1-2	TRBV29-1	CSVMGGQGNYGYTF	TGCAGCGTCATGGGGGGACAGGGCAACTATGGCTACACCTTC
.	TRBD1	TRBJ2-1	TRBV7-3	CASSLGQGGYNEQFF	TGTGCCAGCAGCTTAGGACAGGGGGGATACAATGAGCAGTTCTTC
.	TRBD1	TRBJ2-6	TRBV6-4	CARVPGQGLSGANVLTF	TGTGCCAGGGTACCGGGACAGGGACTCTCTGGGGCCAACGTCCTGACTTTC
.	.	TRBJ2-7	TRBV2	CASSESGNEQYF	TGTGCCAGCAGTGAATCAGGGAACGAGCAGTACTTC
.	.	TRBJ1-3	TRBV15	CATSRGGRSYSGNTIYF	TGTGCCACCAGCAGGGGGGGAAGGTCGTACTCTGGAAACACCATATATTTT
.	.	TRBJ1-3	TRBV5-1	CASSLGTPIVGNTIYF	TGCGCCAGCAGCTTGGGAACTCCTATCGTGGGAAACACCATATATTTT
.	.	TRBJ1-4	TRBV4-1	CASSQQGNEKLFF	TGCGCCAGCAGCCAGCAGGGAAACGAAAAACTGTTTTTT
.	.	TRBJ1-4	TRBV15	CATSRDWGEREKLFF	TGTGCCACCAGCAGAGACTGGGGAGAACGGGAAAAACTGTTTTTT
.	TRBD2	TRBJ2-1	TRBV27	CASKLAGSSYNEQFF	TGTGCCAGCAAACTAGCGGGCAGCTCCTACAATGAGCAGTTCTTC
.	.	TRBJ2-2	TRBV14	CASSPPGGPTGELFF	TGTGCCAGCAGCCCCCCTGGGGGCCCCACCGGGGAGCTGTTTTTT
.	TRBD2	TRBJ2-5	TRBV7-2	CASSRSRGSEETQYF	TGTGCCAGCAGCCGCTCCCGCGGGAGCGAGGAGACCCAGTACTTC
.	.	TRBJ2-2	TRBV10-3	CAITDYLTGELFF	TGTGCCATCACCGACTACCTCACCGGGGAGCTGTTTTTT
.	TRBD1	TRBJ1-1	TRBV15	CATSRDRGRAEAFF	TGTGCCACCAGCCGGGACAGGGGGCGCGCTGAAGCTTTCTTT
.	.	TRBJ1-1	TRBV3-1/TRBV3-2	CASSPLEGTEAFF	TGTGCCAGCAGCCCTCTCGAGGGCACTGAAGCTTTCTTT
.	.	TRBJ2-1	TRBV4-2	CASSQAGPTYNEQFF	TGTGCCAGCAGCCAAGCGGGTCCCACCTACAATGAGCAGTTCTTC
.	.	TRBJ1-3	TRBV5-4	CASSSRTDTTGNTIYF	TGTGCCAGCAGCTCCCGGACAGACACCACTGGAAACACCATATATTTT
.	.	TRBJ1-3	TRBV28	CASSLQGNTIYF	TGTGCCAGCAGTCTACAGGGAAACACCATATATTTT
.	.	TRBJ1-6	TRBV5-4	CASSFSLDNSPLHF	TGTGCCAGCAGCTTCTCACTGGATAATTCACCCCTCCACTTT
once	.	TRBJ2-1	TRBV10-3	CAINDIMAYDEQFF	TGTGCCATTAACGACATAATGGCTTACGATGAGCAGTTCTTC
.	TRBD2	TRBJ2-7	TRBV20-1	CSASVLAGSYEQYF	TGCAGTGCTAGTGTCCTAGCGGGGTCTTACGAGCAGTACTTC
.	.	TRBJ2-3	TRBV4-1	CASSQEAVTDTQYF	TGCGCCAGCAGCCAAGAGGCAGTCACAGATACGCAGTATTTT
once	.	TRBJ1-1	TRBV11-3	CASSRGLGNTEAFF	TGTGCCAGCAGCCGAGGCTTGGGGAACACTGAAGCTTTCTTT
.	TRBD1	TRBJ1-1	TRBV27	CASKATGGTAEAFF	TGTGCCAGCAAGGCGACAGGGGGCACGGCTGAAGCTTTCTTT
.	.	TRBJ1-2	TRBV19	CASTNTREAGNYGYTF	TGTGCCAGTACCAATACGAGGGAGGCGGGTAACTATGGCTACACCTTC
.	.	TRBJ1-1	TRBV28	CASSLPMNTEAFF	TGTGCCAGCAGTTTACCTATGAACACTGAAGCTTTCTTT
.	TRBD2	TRBJ2-3	TRBV4-2	CASSQDRQGSGVVNTQYF	TGTGCCAGCAGCCAAGATCGGCAGGGTAGCGGGGTTGTGAATACGCAGTATTTT
.	.	TRBJ2-5	TRBV5-1	CASSLGANRQETQYF	TGCGCCAGCAGCTTGGGGGCTAACCGCCAAGAGACCCAGTACTTC
.	.	TRBJ1-1	TRBV27	CASRGQPNTEAFF	TGTGCCAGCCGTGGACAGCCGAACACTGAAGCTTTCTTT
.	.	TRBJ1-2	TRBV7-8	CASSPDLGNYGYTF	TGTGCCAGCAGCCCAGACTTAGGAAACTATGGCTACACCTTC
.	.	TRBJ1-3	TRBV11-2	CASSLAGAPGNTIYF	TGTGCCAGCAGCTTGGCGGGGGCCCCTGGAAACACCATATATTTT
.	TRBD2	TRBJ2-1	TRBV7-7	CASSSSSGTQQFF	TGTGCTAGCAGCTCTTCTAGCGGGACGCAGCAGTTCTTC
.	TRBD2	TRBJ2-7	TRBV12-5	CASGLESGAEQYF	TGTGCTAGTGGTTTGGAAAGCGGGGCCGAGCAGTACTTC
.	.	TRBJ1-2	TRBV3-1/TRBV3-2	CASSHRVGYGYTF	TGTGCCAGCAGCCACAGGGTCGGGTATGGCTACACCTTC
.	.	TRBJ2-7	TRBV19	CASSIQGQGTGEQYF	TGTGCCAGTAGTATTCAGGGCCAGGGTACAGGCGAGCAGTACTTC
.	.	TRBJ2-3	TRBV5-4	CASSPGGYTDTQYF	TGTGCCAGCAGCCCGGGCGGGTACACAGATACGCAGTATTTT
.	.	TRBJ1-1	TRBV6-6	CASSLQGRDTEAFF	TGTGCCAGCAGCCTCCAGGGGAGGGACACTGAAGCTTTCTTT